Shown below are 24 T cell receptor delta chains from a single sample sequenced in a study of Vδ1+ human thymocytes. Whole-study results and caveats: Thymic TRG and TRD repertoires appeared highly polyclonal.

Their antigens remain unidentified. RNA was extracted from the cells and then reverse transcribed. Pooled V-gene forward primers with one constant-region reverse primer generated the CDR3 amplicons by multiplex PCR. TCRdb redid clone calling on the multiplex PCR reads using CATT. The data show about 55,000 delta-chain clones, with less than 20% seen just once and about 0.5% held by the top ten. What was sequenced was Vdelta1+ gamma-delta thymocytes from the thymus. Subset specified: FACS-sorted CD3+ TCRalphabeta- TCRVdelta1+ TCRVdelta2- thymocytes. The receptors shown here come from a boy younger than two who had congenital heart surgery.

This clone appeared a few times. The rearrangement links TRDV1 to TRDJ1; 8 bases fit TRDD3. From germline, CDR1 is TSWWSYY and CDR2 QGS. This CDR3 comprises 20 residues. V dropped 1 base and J dropped 0; count of bases not matched to a gene: 16. DNA of the CDR3: TGTGCTCTTGGGGAACCGGCAGTACTTACTGGGGGGGAAGACACCGATAAACTCATCTTT. Its protein is CALGEPAVLTGGEDTDKLIF.

This chain connects TRDV1 to TRDJ1, with unresolved D. V was trimmed by 3 bases and J by 6 bases, leaving 17 bases between them. The germline CDR1 and CDR2 sequences are TSWWSYY and QGS. This CDR3 contains 15 residues. The CDR3, as DNA: TGTGCTCTTGGGGACTTACCCTTAACTCCCTATAAACTCATCTTT. This translates into CALGDLPLTPYKLIF.

A few counts support this clone. V and J are TRDV1 and TRDJ1, with D perhaps matching TRDD3 (5 bases). The germline V and J ends were trimmed by 2 bases and 1 base, with 20 bases remaining between them. The CDR3 sequence is 18 residues long. Germline lookup yields CDR1 TSWWSYY and CDR2 QGS. The CDR3 nucleotides are TGTGCTCTTGGGGAATTACCGCGCACGGATTGGGGCACCGATAAACTCATCTTT. Translated, it gives CALGELPRTDWGTDKLIF.

This clone was observed a handful of times. This rearrangement joins TRDV1 to TRDJ1; 7 bases are shared with TRDD3. Germline V gene lookup returns CDR1 TSWWSYY and CDR2 QGS. V lost 5 bases to trimming and J lost 2 bases; unmatched junction nucleotides: 26. This CDR3 spans 21 amino acids. CDR3 bases: TGTGCTCTTGGGAACCCCTTTCAGGTCGGTACTGGGGCAGGATGTACCGATAAACTCATCTTT. Residues: CALGNPFQVGTGAGCTDKLIF.

In its sample, this clone was seen a few times. The chain is built from TRDV1 and TRDJ1; 9 bases agree with TRDD2. Trimming cost V 1 base and J 3 bases; bases outside gene matches: 18. The CDR3 has 20 amino acids. Germline values: CDR1 TSWWSYY, CDR2 QGS. The CDR3 nucleotides are TGTGCTCTTGGGGAACCCTCCTTCCTACTCGGGAATCCTAGGTCCGATAAACTCATCTTT. This encodes CALGEPSFLLGNPRSDKLIF.

The chain employs TRDV1 and TRDJ1; 7 nucleotides match TRDD2. With 0 bases clipped from V and 0 bases from J, the junction kept 10 bases outside the gene matches. The germline gives CDR1 TSWWSYY, CDR2 QGS. The length of the CDR3 is 18 residues. The CDR3 DNA is TGTGCTCTTGGGGAACTTTCCTCCTTCCTCCCGTACACCGATAAACTCATCTTT. Translated, it gives CALGELSSFLPYTDKLIF.

This chain connects TRDV1 to TRDJ1; 12 bases are shared with TRDD3. Germline CDR1 reads TSWWSYY; CDR2 reads QGS. The CDR3 runs to 23 residues. Unmatched junction bases numbered 31, after V lost 5 bases and J lost 6 bases. The CDR3 nucleotides are TGTGCTCTTGGGCCTAATCCCTCCGATCCTTCCTACATCTACTGGGGGATACATAATAAACTCATCTTT. As protein: CALGPNPSDPSYIYWGIHNKLIF.

This clone was seen a few times. The V and J genes are TRDV1 and TRDJ1; D possibly uses TRDD2 or TRDD3 (6 bases each). Germline values: CDR1 TSWWSYY, CDR2 QGS. Trimming took off 2 bases at V and 1 base at J, with 14 bases between the two ends. The CDR3 runs 16 residues. The CDR3 bases are TGTGCTCTTGGGGAATCCTACGGGGGGACCACCGATAAACTCATCTTT. Protein product: CALGESYGGTTDKLIF.

This chain links TRDV1 with TRDJ1; D is unresolved. This CDR3 comprises 16 residues. CDR1 TSWWSYY and CDR2 QGS come from the germline V gene. Trimming took off 0 bases at V and 0 bases at J, with 11 bases between the two ends. The CDR3 DNA reads as TGTGCTCTTGGGGAACTAGCGGGCTGGTACACCGATAAACTCATCTTT. Translated, it gives CALGELAGWYTDKLIF.

The V gene is TRDV1, the J gene TRDJ1; no definite D call. The V gene lost 5 bases and the J gene lost 4 bases, with 17 bases spanning the gap. Germline V lookup: CDR1 TSWWSYY, CDR2 QGS. This CDR3 has 15 residues. The CDR3 loop reads CALGSSFPPFDKLIF. The CDR3, as DNA: TGTGCTCTTGGGTCGTCATTCCCCCCCTTCGATAAACTCATCTTT.

The V call is TRDV1, the J call TRDJ1; D may be TRDD2 (6 bases). Per germline, CDR1 TSWWSYY and CDR2 QGS. The CDR3 is 18 residues long. The V end lost 3 bases, the J end lost 3 bases, and 23 bases lay between the germline ends. The CDR3 DNA follows: TGTGCTCTTGGGGAGACCTTCCCATCCCCTTTACGCCCCGATAAACTCATCTTT. Protein product: CALGETFPSPLRPDKLIF.

This clone appeared a few times. The J gene is TRDJ1, the V gene TRDV1; 13 nucleotides match TRDD3. This CDR3 is 20 amino acids long. CDR1 is TSWWSYY and CDR2 is QGS in the germline V gene. The V segment lost 2 bases and the J segment 0 bases; nucleotides outside the gene matches: 12. The CDR3 spells CALGEFKPYWGIRDTDKLIF. In DNA form, the CDR3 reads TGTGCTCTTGGGGAATTCAAGCCTTACTGGGGGATACGCGACACCGATAAACTCATCTTT.

The chain has TRDV1 and TRDJ1; 9 nucleotides agree with TRDD3. The J segment lost 7 bases and the V segment lost 0 bases, leaving 15 bases of the junction unmatched. The CDR3 loop spans 18 amino acids. Germline CDR1 is TSWWSYY and CDR2 is QGS. CDR3 in amino acids: CALGELYSYETGGPKLIF. CDR3 in DNA: TGTGCTCTTGGGGAACTATACTCCTACGAGACTGGGGGACCTAAACTCATCTTT.

The V call is TRDV1, the J call TRDJ1, with TRDD3 identical over 12 bases. CDR3 length: 24 amino acids. CDR1 is TSWWSYY, CDR2 QGS, per germline. Trimming cost V 2 bases and J 2 bases; bases outside gene matches: 27. CDR3 region: CALGENRGEPPSGGYACGTDKLIF. In DNA, the CDR3 is TGTGCTCTTGGGGAAAACCGTGGGGAGCCTCCTTCTGGGGGATACGCCTGTGGGACCGATAAACTCATCTTT.

The rearrangement joins TRDV1 to TRDJ1; 9 positions agree with TRDD3. CDR1 and CDR2 from the germline V gene are TSWWSYY and QGS. The CDR3 loop spans 21 amino acids. The V and J ends lost 0 bases and 0 bases, in that order; junction bases with no gene match: 17. The chain's CDR3 is CALGELGIPLGDPQYTDKLIF. CDR3 DNA: TGTGCTCTTGGGGAACTAGGTATTCCCCTGGGGGATCCCCAGTACACCGATAAACTCATCTTT.

This clone has a handful of counts. The genes are TRDV1 and TRDJ1; D is possibly TRDD3 (6 bases). Trimming removed 9 bases at V and 3 bases at J, with 23 bases between. The germline V gene has CDR1 TSWWSYY and CDR2 QGS. CDR3 length: 16 residues. CDR3 coding DNA: TGTGCTCTCCAGTATTCTCTGGGGACTGGACCCGATAAACTCATCTTT. Its translation: CALQYSLGTGPDKLIF.

The chain couples TRDV1 to TRDJ1; TRDD3 agrees at 9 bases. V dropped 0 bases and J dropped 0; count of bases not matched to a gene: 11. The germline V gene has CDR1 TSWWSYY and CDR2 QGS. The CDR3 has 19 residues. CDR3 in amino acids: CALGELTFYWGTNTDKLIF. The CDR3 DNA sequence: TGTGCTCTTGGGGAACTAACATTCTACTGGGGGACCAACACCGATAAACTCATCTTT.

This clone was counted only a few times. V is TRDV1 and J is TRDJ1; D call uncertain. Trimming took 0 bases from V and 0 from J, leaving 23 bases between them. Per the germline V gene, CDR1 is TSWWSYY and CDR2 is QGS. This CDR3 contains 20 residues. CDR3 residues: CALGELSSRPGGSYTDKLIF. The CDR3 DNA follows: TGTGCTCTTGGGGAACTATCCTCTAGGCCAGGAGGATCGTACACCGATAAACTCATCTTT.

This clone was seen a few times. The chain uses TRDV1 and TRDJ1; D may correspond to TRDD2 or TRDD3 (5 bases each). The CDR3 loop spans 19 amino acids. Looked up from germline, CDR1 is TSWWSYY and CDR2 is QGS. Trimming removed 0 bases from V and 7 bases from J, with 27 bases in between. The CDR3 DNA follows: TGTGCTCTTGGGGAACTAAACCCCGCCTTCGCGGGGGGCCACGGTAAACTCATCTTT. This translates into CALGELNPAFAGGHGKLIF.

This clone was seen a handful of times. The J gene is TRDJ1, the V gene TRDV1; 9 nucleotides agree with TRDD3. The CDR3 runs 20 residues. Germline CDR1 TSWWSYY, CDR2 QGS. Germline trimming cut 4 bases from V and 0 bases from J; bases unmatched to any gene: 18. The DNA for the CDR3 is TGTGCTCTTGGGGTTCCGGCCTTCCTCTACTGGGGGAGTAACACCGATAAACTCATCTTT. Encoded protein: CALGVPAFLYWGSNTDKLIF.

This chain links TRDV2 with TRDJ1; 10 nucleotides line up with TRDD3. The CDR3 has 18 residues. Trimming took 1 base from V and 0 from J; bases not matched to a gene: 10. Germline CDR1 is GEAIGNYY and CDR2 is EKD. This chain's CDR3 is CACDTILGDQTYTDKLIF. CDR3 nucleotide sequence: TGTGCCTGTGACACGATACTGGGGGATCAAACGTACACCGATAAACTCATCTTT.

The J gene is TRDJ1, the V gene TRDV1; 10 nucleotides align to TRDD3. The CDR3 runs to 19 residues. Germline CDR1 reads TSWWSYY; CDR2 reads QGS. V shed 1 base and J 4 bases; nucleotides not matched to a gene: 15. The CDR3 spells CALGEPLPQYWGMNDKLIF. CDR3 DNA: TGTGCTCTTGGGGAACCCCTTCCCCAGTACTGGGGGATGAACGATAAACTCATCTTT.

The V and J genes are TRDV1 and TRDJ1, with D possibly matching TRDD2 (7 bases). The CDR3 is 20 amino acids. CDR1 and CDR2 (germline): TSWWSYY, QGS. The V end lost 3 bases, the J end lost 0 bases, and 26 bases lay between the germline ends. As DNA, the CDR3 is TGTGCTCTTGGGGATTTTTACTTCCTAACAACGGGGGACTACACCGATAAACTCATCTTT. As protein: CALGDFYFLTTGDYTDKLIF.

The rearrangement uses TRDV1 and TRDJ1; D is ambiguous. Trimming stripped 1 base from V and 0 bases from J, with 15 bases between. This CDR3 contains 17 residues. The V gene's germline CDR1 is TSWWSYY and CDR2 QGS. The CDR3, as DNA: TGTGCTCTTGGGGAACCCTCGGGCCCTCCGTACACCGATAAACTCATCTTT. Translating it yields CALGEPSGPPYTDKLIF.